This TCR beta chain was found in a study of cytomegalovirus exposure and HLA in healthy donors. Study information: Around 180 million T cells yielded 117 million unique TCR beta sequences in earlier analysis. Study-wide points: Cytomegalovirus status was reportedly diagnosed by the classifier with high sensitivity and specificity. A later analysis linked a missense variant in DCLRE1C to the trimming of TCR beta V and J genes.

All the people who gave samples were healthy bone marrow donors. CDR1 PRHDT and CDR2 FYEKMQ come from the germline V gene (reference sequence). Trimming left V 5 bases short and J 2 bases short, with 5 bases between. The CDR3 runs to 12 residues. The PCR was carried out with 60 Vbeta primers and 13 Jbeta primers. Method: immunoSEQ multiplex PCR; TCRdb's copy keeps in-frame clones and lacks some. The data contain about 140,000 clones, more than 70% of them singletons. Note on this clone: No antigen is known for it.

The V gene is TRBV13, the J gene TRBJ2-3; D is unresolved. The specimen sequenced was PBMCs. This TCR derives from a man in his forties in good health and CMV-seronegative. CDR3 loop: CASSPVTDTQYF. DNA of the CDR3: TGTGCCAGCAGCCCGGTCACAGATACGCAGTATTTT.